The present entry profiles one T cell receptor beta chain with its context. This clone showed up just a few times. This clone's antigen is unknown. No per-base quality is available; no much larger clone lies one base away. The data were obtained in a study of cytomegalovirus exposure and HLA in healthy donors (dated 2017 in TCRdb). A note on the overall study: According to an earlier analysis of a few hundred of the donors, about 179 million T cells yielded some 110 million unique TCR beta sequences and approximately 300 Gb of sequence data. The later analysis used no new phenotypic data to find candidate immune exposures, relying instead on TCR beta sequences and their occurrence across donors. A later analysis re-analyzed previously published TCR beta repertoires from approximately 700 donors and added high-resolution HLA genotyping to study TCR occurrence patterns. The number of donors typed differed by locus, with roughly 629-640 for A, B, C, DRB1 and DQB1, 522 for DQA1, under 610 for DPA1, and over 400 for DPB1. The study aimed to test whether signatures of past pathogen exposure could be identified by cataloging public T cell receptors. The genetic ancestry cluster associated with self-reported Caucasian donors included over 65% of the roughly 400 genotyped donors. All discovery cohort repertoires had been generated on a single sequencing platform. Along with the approximately 620-subject first cohort, a separate validation cohort of over a hundred different subjects was used. Donor age, sex, ethnicity and CMV serostatus were compiled together with the repertoire data. About 280 gigabases of sequencing data and around 85 million unique TCR sequences made up an early release that covered approximately 700 HLA-typed donors. About five DR-DQ haplotypes were treated as single units for association and clustering because of strong linkage in the cohort. Using immunosequencing, the study profiled T cell repertoires from about 650 subjects and related those repertoires to cytomegalovirus serostatus. A later genetic analysis used genome-wide SNP genotypes for about three fifths of the 666 donors, treating that subset as a discovery cohort. The study combined high-throughput TCR immunosequencing, statistical association of individual TCRs with disease status, and machine learning to predict cytomegalovirus infection status. An earlier analysis of approximately 630 of the donors applied high-throughput TCR beta sequencing to assess whether each TCR beta V gene segment acted as functional or pseudogenic. Class I and class II HLA loci were covered by the typing at four-digit resolution. Among about 360 genotyped donors of the cohort, an average of around 240,000 unique TCR beta nucleotide sequences were sequenced per donor, 15% to 20% of them non-productive. Beyond this particular receptor, the publication reports: Correlated functional status among segregating V segments might be attributable to linkage disequilibrium, but an unknown experimental factor could not be ruled out. Three of the identified cytomegalovirus-associated TCR beta chains were confirmed in vitro to be specific for cytomegalovirus antigens. In a later analysis, HLA-associated TCR beta chains showed more clonal expansion and lower generation probabilities than non-associated chains that were equally common. For the cohort, immune exposure information was limited to CMV serostatus. According to a later analysis, most CMV-associated TCR beta chains appeared to be HLA-restricted, and the HLA associations seemed to be driven largely by CMV exposure. The classifier was reported to diagnose cytomegalovirus status with high specificity and sensitivity in both the original cohort and the validation cohort. The presence/absence analyses assumed that sequencing depth was roughly uniform across donors, and that assumption may not be true. In a later analysis, the rate of TCR association differed among HLA loci, with DRB1 alleles having the most associated TCRs and HLA-C alleles having the fewest. HLA typing was unavailable for some donors at each locus, so association tests used only the typed subset. A group of highly shared sequence variants was considered likely to be a technical artifact of the sequencing pipeline. Some IMGT-functional V segments, including TRBV6-2 and TRBV6-3, could not be distinguished by the 87-base-pair reads and were therefore excluded. Broadly in line with IMGT annotations, most TCR beta V segments showed up in productive rearrangements about 87% or about 30% of the time in an earlier analysis of around 550 of the donors. Assigning TCR associations to individual alleles was difficult when HLA alleles, especially DR and DQ, strongly co-occurred. Because counts were too low, seventeen rarely observed V segments, including chromosome 9 orphons, were excluded from the earlier analysis of around 640 of the donors. This cohort had only TCR beta chains sequenced, and the lack of alpha or paired-chain data limited which features could be detected. According to the authors, the approach could potentially be generalized to other disease states and immunological phenotypes. At a false discovery rate of 0.05, a later analysis linked about 16,000 TCR beta sequences to specific HLA alleles. Compared with the approximately 670-donor mean, donors in an Asian-associated ancestry cluster had fewer N-insertions in productive TCRs, according to a later genetic analysis. In a later analysis, several top co-occurrence clusters were reported to appear linked to parvovirus B19, influenza, CMV and Epstein-Barr virus. A further reported finding was that TCR beta sequences accurately predicted the HLA-A and HLA-B alleles for most subjects in the first cohort. In a later genetic analysis, a missense DCLRE1C variant was associated with V-gene and J-gene trimming of TCR beta chains, and the association was replicated in an independent cohort. The study gave a list of some 150 TCR beta chains associated with cytomegalovirus. Across donors, most TCR sequences were observed very rarely, whereas some public TCRs were present in many individuals.

Libraries were constructed by the immunoSEQ multiplex PCR assay. The multiplex PCR relied on a mix of 60 forward primers for TCR Vbeta segments and 13 reverse primers for TCR Jbeta segments. A multiplex PCR assay on genomic DNA amplified the CDR3 region of rearranged TCR beta genes. Amplified TCR beta libraries were sequenced as 87-base-pair reads on the Illumina HiSeq System. Per the source publication's procedure: In a later analysis, roughly 80 million unique TCR beta chains were counted across the 650 to 750 repertoires, and roughly 11 million of these chains were shared by at least two donors. A nearest-neighbor algorithm error-corrected the raw reads and collapsed the reads into unique sequences, merging closely related sequences to remove PCR and sequencing errors. Alignment of CDR3 sequences to IMGT reference sequences was used to assign V, D and J gene segments. For a sequence to be retained, a match of at least six nucleotides to both a V gene segment and a J gene segment was required. Rearrangements were classified as productive when the CDR3 lacked stop codons and remained in frame with V and J, and all other rearrangements were classified as non-productive. Following IMGT convention, CDR3 was defined as the stretch from the second conserved V-encoded cysteine to the conserved J-encoded phenylalanine. Sequences without an unambiguous match to a single V gene segment were excluded from the earlier analysis of a few hundred of the donors. In an earlier analysis of approximately 590 of the donors, a V segment was called functional when productive rearrangements were above 56.7%, and segregating when the standard deviation between donors exceeded 5%. A statistical classification framework was developed to diagnose cytomegalovirus status using the catalog of TCR beta chain sequences. In a later analysis, V and J genes were assigned by comparing TCR nucleotide sequences against IMGT/GENE-DB human TR gene sequences. Using the TCRdist pipeline, a later analysis assigned CDR3 sequences along with most-parsimonious VDJ recombination scenarios. In a later analysis, each TCR beta chain was defined by its CDR3 amino acid sequence together with its V-gene family, and reads lacking a unique V-gene family were excluded. To address suspected cross-contamination and a sequencing artifact, a later analysis removed a few hundred highly shared, low-generation-probability nucleotide sequences. In a later analysis, a clonal expansion index for each public chain was calculated from normalized within-repertoire ranks of inferred template counts. Generation probabilities in a later analysis came from a VDJ recombination model fitted to out-of-frame rearrangements, and those results were checked against IGoR. In a later analysis, TCR-TCR, TCR-HLA and TCR-CMV co-occurrence was scored with hypergeometric tests, and a repertoire-size bias correction was applied to TCR pairs. In a later analysis, false discovery rates were estimated by permuting HLA or CMV assignments 20 times. A later analysis grouped co-occurring TCRs with DBSCAN, adding TCRdist sequence similarity when clustering within HLA-allele-positive subsets. For co-occurrence clustering, repertoires with fewer than 30,000 or more than 120,000 public chains were excluded, along with 4 to 6 repertoires with anomalous nucleotide sharing. TCRdb took this table from immuneACCESS and kept in-frame rearrangements with V and J called. Such tables lack part of the clones; where checked against another copy, unresolved V genes explain under half of the gap, and the rest is unexplained. V and J calls and clone size are copied from that table; D and trimming were computed from the DNA. The sample table lists 160,000 or so clones, around 80% of them with a count of one. The leading ten clones occupy more than 8% of the sample.

The cohort comprised some 680 healthy bone marrow donors. At the time of sampling, all cohort members were nominally healthy, though unrecorded immune exposures were likely present. The donor was CMV seropositive and belonged to the group of 250 to 300 seropositive cohort members. A peripheral blood sample was collected from each donor, and TCR beta sequencing was performed on peripheral blood mononuclear cells. The Qiagen DNeasy Blood Extraction Kit was used to extract genomic DNA from the blood cell samples. The CDR3 spans 14 residues, from the cysteine through the phenylalanine. Only the CDR3 DNA stays, 42 bases, in frame from base 1. Taken from the germline V gene (reference sequence), the CDR1 and CDR2 loops are MNHEY and SMNVEV. Germline trimming: 7 bases from V, 10 bases from J; junction bases outside gene matches: 11.

The sample consisted of PBMCs. This receptor was taken from a male donor in good health and CMV-seropositive. The V and J segments used are TRBV27 and TRBJ1-1; 11 central bases correspond to TRBD1. The bases read TGTGCCAGCAATATGCCGGGACAGGGGGAGAGAGCTTTCTTT. Its translation reads: CASNMPGQGERAFF.